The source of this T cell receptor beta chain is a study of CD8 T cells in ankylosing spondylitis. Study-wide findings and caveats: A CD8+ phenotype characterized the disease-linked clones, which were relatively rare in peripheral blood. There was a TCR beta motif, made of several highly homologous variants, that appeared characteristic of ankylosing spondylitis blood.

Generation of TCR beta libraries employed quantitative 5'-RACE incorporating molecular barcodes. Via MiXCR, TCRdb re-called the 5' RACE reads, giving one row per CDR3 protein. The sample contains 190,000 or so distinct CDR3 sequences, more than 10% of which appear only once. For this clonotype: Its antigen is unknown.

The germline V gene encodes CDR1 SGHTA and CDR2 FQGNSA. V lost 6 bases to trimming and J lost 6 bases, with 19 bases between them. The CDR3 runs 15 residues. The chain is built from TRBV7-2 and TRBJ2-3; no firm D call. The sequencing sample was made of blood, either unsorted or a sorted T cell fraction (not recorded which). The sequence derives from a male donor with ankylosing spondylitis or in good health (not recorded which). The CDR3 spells CASSKVSFVADTQYF. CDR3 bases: TGTGCCAGCAGTAAGGTCTCCTTTGTGGCTGATACGCAGTATTTT. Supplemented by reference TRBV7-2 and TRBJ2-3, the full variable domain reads GAGVSQSPSNKVTEKGKDVELRCDPISGHTALYWYRQSLGQGLEFLIYFQGNSAPDKSGLPSDRFSAERTGGSVSTLTIQRTQQEDSAVYLCASSKVSFVADTQYFGPGTRLTVL.